These T cell receptor beta chains were read from a single sample in a study of cytomegalovirus exposure and HLA in healthy donors. Method: immunoSEQ multiplex PCR; TCRdb's copy keeps in-frame clones and lacks some. The sample shows roughly 89,000 clones, 80% to 90% of them seen only once. Sequenced sample: PBMCs. These receptors all come from a woman in her twenties or thirties in good health and CMV-seronegative. Both conserved end residues are part of each CDR3. A D gene is named only where the DNA matches it firmly. Clone size, where shown, is once, few, many, or a class for clones that have expanded.

size: NA; D: TRBD1; J: TRBJ1-4; V: TRBV28; CDR3: CASSFRDRTEKLFF; DNA: TGTGCCAGCAGTTTCCGGGACAGGACGGAAAAACTGTTTTTT
size: once; D: NA; J: TRBJ1-1; V: TRBV2; CDR3: CASSGTGYNTEAFF; DNA: TGTGCCAGCAGCGGAACAGGGTATAACACTGAAGCCTTCTTT
size: NA; D: NA; J: TRBJ1-6; V: TRBV6-1; CDR3: CASSARQTNSPLHF; DNA: TGTGCCAGCAGTGCGCGGCAAACTAATTCACCCCTCCACTTT
size: NA; D: NA; J: TRBJ2-4; V: TRBV19; CDR3: CASMLPTTAKNIQYF; DNA: TGTGCCAGTATGCTTCCGACTACGGCCAAAAACATTCAGTACTTC
size: NA; D: NA; J: TRBJ2-7; V: TRBV7-9; CDR3: CSSSLQGTAEQYF; DNA: TGTTCCAGCAGCTTACAGGGTACGGCCGAGCAGTACTTC
size: NA; D: NA; J: TRBJ1-1; V: TRBV6-1; CDR3: CASSQGWAIEAFF; DNA: TGTGCCAGCAGTCAAGGGTGGGCTATTGAAGCTTTCTTT
size: few; D: NA; J: TRBJ2-6; V: TRBV7-3; CDR3: CASSLWTDFLSSGANVLTF; DNA: TGTGCCAGCAGCCTCTGGACAGATTTCTTGTCCTCTGGGGCCAACGTCCTGACTTTC
size: NA; D: TRBD2; J: TRBJ2-2; V: TRBV5-1; CDR3: CATHASGRGNTGELFF; DNA: TGCGCCACCCATGCTAGCGGGAGAGGGAACACCGGGGAGCTGTTTTTT
size: NA; D: NA; J: TRBJ1-2; V: TRBV27; CDR3: CASSLRWGVRGYTF; DNA: TGTGCCAGCAGTTTAAGGTGGGGGGTGCGGGGCTACACCTTC
size: NA; D: TRBD2; J: TRBJ2-1; V: TRBV4-2; CDR3: CASSQDSGRARTEQFF; DNA: TGTGCCAGCAGCCAAGACAGCGGGAGGGCTCGAACTGAGCAGTTCTTC
size: NA; D: NA; J: TRBJ1-5; V: TRBV5-6; CDR3: CASSLGRGHLNQPQHF; DNA: TGTGCCAGCAGCTTGGGTAGGGGACACCTCAATCAGCCCCAGCATTTT
size: NA; D: NA; J: TRBJ2-7; V: TRBV19; CDR3: CASSMGLTQGQYF; DNA: TGTGCCAGTAGTATGGGACTGACCCAAGGGCAGTACTTC
size: NA; D: NA; J: TRBJ2-1; V: TRBV21-1; CDR3: CARSSKRSGRVGFYNEQFF; DNA: TGTGCCCGAAGCAGCAAGAGGAGCGGGAGGGTAGGGTTCTACAATGAGCAGTTCTTC
size: NA; D: TRBD2; J: TRBJ2-3; V: TRBV28; CDR3: CASSFPKTAGRGTDTQYF; DNA: TGTGCCAGCAGTTTTCCGAAGACCGCCGGGAGGGGCACAGATACGCAGTATTTT
size: few; D: NA; J: TRBJ1-3; V: TRBV7-9; CDR3: CASSLAAGNTIYF; DNA: TGTGCCAGCAGCTTGGCGGCGGGAAACACCATATATTTT
size: NA; D: TRBD1; J: TRBJ1-5; V: TRBV19; CDR3: CASSIHSGQGLKNQPQHF; DNA: TGTGCCAGTAGTATTCACTCGGGACAGGGGTTAAAAAATCAGCCCCAGCATTTT
size: NA; D: TRBD1; J: TRBJ1-1; V: TRBV19; CDR3: CATKWDRNTEAFF; DNA: TGTGCCACAAAATGGGACAGGAACACTGAAGCTTTCTTT
size: NA; D: NA; J: TRBJ1-3; V: TRBV28; CDR3: CASSILEFSGNTIYF; DNA: TGTGCCAGCAGTATACTAGAGTTCTCTGGAAACACCATATATTTT
size: NA; D: TRBD1; J: TRBJ2-7; V: TRBV23-1; CDR3: CASGQRTGSYEQYF; DNA: TGCGCCAGCGGCCAAAGGACAGGGTCCTACGAGCAGTACTTC
size: NA; D: NA; J: TRBJ1-1; V: TRBV30; CDR3: CAWGSGTHTEAFF; DNA: TGTGCCTGGGGATCCGGGACTCACACTGAAGCTTTCTTT
size: few; D: TRBD1; J: TRBJ1-2; V: TRBV25-1; CDR3: CASTGGTLYGYTF; DNA: TGTGCCAGCACAGGGGGAACACTCTATGGCTACACCTTC
size: NA; D: NA; J: TRBJ1-4; V: TRBV15; CDR3: CATSSREGDEKLFF; DNA: TGTGCCACCAGCTCCAGGGAGGGGGATGAAAAACTGTTTTTT
size: NA; D: TRBD2; J: TRBJ2-1; V: TRBV7-7; CDR3: CASSPMTSQSSYNEQFF; DNA: TGTGCTAGCAGCCCCATGACTAGCCAGAGCTCCTACAATGAGCAGTTCTTC
size: NA; D: NA; J: TRBJ1-1; V: TRBV2; CDR3: CASRRVNTEAFF; DNA: TGTGCCAGTCGACGGGTGAACACTGAAGCTTTCTTT
size: few; D: TRBD1; J: TRBJ2-3; V: TRBV28; CDR3: CASSLGDRGPLGDTDTQYF; DNA: TGTGCCAGCAGTTTAGGGGACAGGGGCCCGTTAGGGGACACAGATACGCAGTATTTT
size: NA; D: TRBD1; J: TRBJ1-4; V: TRBV28; CDR3: CASSPYRGRREKLFF; DNA: TGTGCCAGCAGCCCCTACAGGGGGCGGAGAGAAAAACTGTTTTTT
size: NA; D: NA; J: TRBJ2-4; V: TRBV27; CDR3: CASRGQLKNIQYF; DNA: TGTGCCAGTCGAGGGCAACTGAAAAACATTCAGTACTTC
size: few; D: NA; J: TRBJ2-7; V: TRBV28; CDR3: CASSLFRQSYEQYF; DNA: TGTGCCAGCAGTTTATTTAGACAGTCCTACGAGCAGTACTTC
size: NA; D: NA; J: TRBJ1-2; V: TRBV19; CDR3: CASKPHWDSGYTF; DNA: TGTGCCAGTAAGCCCCATTGGGACTCCGGCTACACCTTC
size: NA; D: TRBD2; J: TRBJ2-6; V: TRBV7-9; CDR3: CSSSPPGRAGANVLTF; DNA: TGTTCCAGCAGCCCCCCGGGGAGGGCTGGGGCCAACGTCCTGACTTTC
size: NA; D: NA; J: TRBJ2-6; V: TRBV27; CDR3: CASSLRTGISGANVLTF; DNA: TGTGCCAGCAGTTTAAGGACGGGAATCTCTGGGGCCAACGTCCTGACTTTC
size: NA; D: TRBD2; J: TRBJ2-5; V: TRBV14; CDR3: CASSLYLAGPQETQYF; DNA: TGTGCCAGCAGCCTATACCTAGCGGGACCTCAAGAGACCCAGTACTTC
size: NA; D: TRBD2; J: TRBJ2-1; V: TRBV13; CDR3: CASSGPGLAGYNEQFF; DNA: TGTGCCAGCAGCGGCCCCGGGCTAGCGGGCTACAATGAGCAGTTCTTC
size: NA; D: TRBD1; J: TRBJ2-1; V: TRBV10-3; CDR3: CAISGRGRDSYNEQFF; DNA: TGTGCCATCAGTGGTAGGGGGCGCGATAGTTACAATGAGCAGTTCTTC
size: NA; D: NA; J: TRBJ1-5; V: TRBV7-9; CDR3: CASRAGGAPNQPQHF; DNA: TGTGCCAGCAGAGCGGGGGGGGCCCCTAATCAGCCCCAGCATTTT
size: few; D: NA; J: TRBJ2-5; V: TRBV7-9; CDR3: CASSFTGETQYF; DNA: TGTGCCAGCAGCTTTACAGGGGAGACCCAGTACTTC
size: NA; D: NA; J: TRBJ1-6; V: TRBV6-1; CDR3: CASSEALQGGNSPLHF; DNA: TGTGCCAGCAGTGAAGCGCTTCAAGGGGGTAATTCACCCCTCCACTTT
size: NA; D: NA; J: TRBJ1-5; V: TRBV6-6; CDR3: CASRTTSSGSNQPQHF; DNA: TGTGCCAGCAGGACCACAAGTAGCGGTAGCAATCAGCCCCAGCATTTT
size: NA; D: NA; J: TRBJ2-7; V: TRBV12-5; CDR3: CASLNRESSYEQYF; DNA: TGTGCTAGCCTAAACAGGGAGAGCTCCTACGAGCAGTACTTC
size: NA; D: NA; J: TRBJ1-4; V: TRBV11-2; CDR3: CASSSLLQSPDTPGEKLFF; DNA: TGTGCCAGCAGCTCCCTCCTACAATCTCCAGACACACCGGGGGAAAAACTGTTTTTT
size: NA; D: TRBD1; J: TRBJ2-5; V: TRBV23-1; CDR3: CASSQVGDRVVGETQYF; DNA: TGCGCCAGCAGCCAAGTTGGAGACAGGGTTGTAGGAGAGACCCAGTACTTC